This T cell receptor (beta chain) was recorded in a study of blood T cell repertoires in COVID-19. Source study methods: Amplification from reference gene primers served as the basis for estimated nucleated cell counts. Clones were read by immunoSEQ multiplex PCR, and TCRdb kept only the in-frame ones, dropping some. For V, J and clone size, that table is used; D and trimming come from the DNA. The sample lists 250,000 to 350,000 clones, 86% seen once, with roughly 1.6% in the top ten. V trimming: 5 bases; J trimming: 7 bases; junction bases outside the gene matches: 11. Germline values: CDR1 SEHNR, CDR2 FQNEAQ (reference sequence). The CDR3 runs to 15 residues.

Sequencing was done on a sample of peripheral blood. The chain links TRBV7-9 to TRBJ2-7; 10 bases map to TRBD1. The TCR originated in a woman between 50 and 59 years old with acute or convalescent COVID-19. In nucleotides, the CDR3 is TGTGCCAGCAGCATAGGGACAGGGGATCTCGAGGAGCAGTACTTC. Amino acids: CASSIGTGDLEEQYF.